This note documents a single T cell receptor beta chain sequence. The target antigen is unknown. The record originates from a study of T cell repertoires in cytomegalovirus infection. On the study more broadly: Public TCR beta signatures marked donors with CMV infection and the matching HLA. The study's findings and limits: CMV-specific TCR beta clonotypes restricted by HLA-C dominated the ex vivo response.

TCRdb ran MiXCR on the reads and lists one entry per CDR3 protein. The sample has about 63,000 distinct CDR3 sequences, 20% to 25% seen once; the top ten hold 65% to 75%. Germline CDR1 and CDR2: MGHRA and YSYEKL. The CDR3 sequence is 15 residues long. Trimming removed 0 bases from V and 7 bases from J; junction bases left unmatched: 5. The specimen was CD8+ T cells from cultured PBMCs, collected from culture after CMV antigen stimulation. This sequence joins TRBV4-1 and TRBJ1-5; 8 positions match TRBD1. This receptor was obtained from a human donor in good health (CMV status not recorded). Some clones in this sample may be carry-over from other donors' samples. The CDR3 is CASSQERTGKQPQHF. CDR3 nucleotide sequence: TGCGCCAGCAGCCAAGAGCGGACAGGGAAACAGCCCCAGCATTTT.